These T cell receptor beta chains were read from a single sample in a study of cytomegalovirus exposure and HLA in healthy donors. The table came from immunoSEQ multiplex PCR; TCRdb's copy has only in-frame clones and leaves some out. The sample yields some 85,000 clones, approximately 83% seen once. Input material: PBMCs. These receptors were taken from a man aged 35-49 years in good health and CMV-seronegative. CDR3s include the opening cysteine and the closing phenylalanine or tryptophan. Each record gives: J gene, clone size, D gene, V gene, CDR3 protein, CDR3 DNA. The D gene is left open where the match is weak. Where a row states a size, it is once, few, many or the class of an expanded clone; other rows omit it.

j_gene: TRBJ1-3; abundance: NA; d_gene: TRBD1; v_gene: TRBV5-6; CDR3aa: CASSYTDRGSGNTIYF; CDR3nt: TGTGCCAGCAGCTATACTGACAGGGGAAGTGGAAACACCATATATTTT
j_gene: TRBJ1-2; abundance: NA; d_gene: NA; v_gene: TRBV2; CDR3aa: CASSDERHNYGYTF; CDR3nt: TGTGCCAGCAGTGACGAGAGGCATAACTATGGCTACACCTTC
j_gene: TRBJ2-5; abundance: NA; d_gene: NA; v_gene: TRBV15; CDR3aa: CATSAGEETQYF; CDR3nt: TGTGCCACCAGCGCAGGGGAAGAGACCCAGTACTTC
j_gene: TRBJ1-5; abundance: NA; d_gene: NA; v_gene: TRBV27; CDR3aa: CASSSTGQPQHF; CDR3nt: TGTGCCAGCAGTTCGACAGGCCAGCCCCAGCATTTT
j_gene: TRBJ2-7; abundance: few; d_gene: NA; v_gene: TRBV4-2; CDR3aa: CASSQGQVVRGEQYF; CDR3nt: TGTGCCAGCAGCCAAGGACAGGTGGTTCGAGGCGAGCAGTACTTC
j_gene: TRBJ2-5; abundance: NA; d_gene: TRBD2; v_gene: TRBV6-4; CDR3aa: CASSDSGTSGGETQYF; CDR3nt: TGTGCCAGCAGTGACTCCGGGACTAGCGGGGGAGAGACCCAGTACTTC
j_gene: TRBJ1-1; abundance: NA; d_gene: TRBD1; v_gene: TRBV10-3; CDR3aa: CAIRADRGDTEAFF; CDR3nt: TGTGCCATCAGAGCCGACAGGGGGGACACTGAAGCTTTCTTT
j_gene: TRBJ2-7; abundance: NA; d_gene: NA; v_gene: TRBV5-4; CDR3aa: CASSSPRRGNRTYEQYF; CDR3nt: TGTGCCAGCAGCTCCCCAAGAAGGGGGAATAGGACCTACGAGCAGTACTTC
j_gene: TRBJ2-6; abundance: NA; d_gene: NA; v_gene: TRBV5-1; CDR3aa: CASSFDSGANVLTF; CDR3nt: TGCGCCAGCAGCTTTGACTCGGGGGCCAACGTCCTGACTTTC
j_gene: TRBJ1-3; abundance: NA; d_gene: NA; v_gene: TRBV7-9; CDR3aa: CASSPAGPDSGNTIYF; CDR3nt: TGTGCCAGCAGCCCCGCGGGGCCTGACTCTGGAAACACCATATATTTT
j_gene: TRBJ1-2; abundance: once; d_gene: TRBD1; v_gene: TRBV27; CDR3aa: CASSLSGQRYGYTF; CDR3nt: TGTGCCAGCAGTTTATCGGGACAGCGGTATGGCTACACCTTC
j_gene: TRBJ1-2; abundance: NA; d_gene: NA; v_gene: TRBV5-6; CDR3aa: CASSWRQNNNYGYTF; CDR3nt: TGTGCCAGCAGCTGGAGGCAGAATAATAACTATGGCTACACCTTC
j_gene: TRBJ1-4; abundance: NA; d_gene: NA; v_gene: TRBV5-1; CDR3aa: CASSLGSTGYPNEKLFF; CDR3nt: TGCGCCAGCAGCTTGGGATCTACAGGGTACCCTAATGAAAAACTGTTTTTT
j_gene: TRBJ2-4; abundance: NA; d_gene: NA; v_gene: TRBV7-2; CDR3aa: CASSTVPLGAKNIQYF; CDR3nt: TGTGCCAGCAGCACCGTCCCCCTCGGGGCCAAAAACATTCAGTACTTC
j_gene: TRBJ2-1; abundance: NA; d_gene: TRBD1; v_gene: TRBV27; CDR3aa: CASSLSAGGPSYNEQFF; CDR3nt: TGTGCCAGCAGTTTATCGGCAGGGGGCCCCTCCTACAATGAGCAGTTCTTC
j_gene: TRBJ2-5; abundance: NA; d_gene: TRBD1; v_gene: TRBV7-9; CDR3aa: CASISWGTEETQYF; CDR3nt: TGTGCCAGCATCTCCTGGGGGACAGAGGAGACCCAGTACTTC
j_gene: TRBJ2-7; abundance: NA; d_gene: TRBD1; v_gene: TRBV6-5; CDR3aa: CASSGDRERPYEQYF; CDR3nt: TGTGCCAGCAGTGGGGACAGGGAGAGGCCCTACGAGCAGTACTTC
j_gene: TRBJ1-2; abundance: NA; d_gene: NA; v_gene: TRBV10-1; CDR3aa: CASSHGESYGYTF; CDR3nt: TGCGCCAGCAGTCACGGGGAGAGCTATGGCTACACCTTC
j_gene: TRBJ1-5; abundance: NA; d_gene: NA; v_gene: TRBV6-6; CDR3aa: CASRLQGRYQPQHF; CDR3nt: TGTGCCAGCAGATTACAGGGAAGATATCAGCCCCAGCATTTT
j_gene: TRBJ2-5; abundance: NA; d_gene: NA; v_gene: TRBV6-5; CDR3aa: CASSYLGGQETQYF; CDR3nt: TGTGCCAGCAGTTACCTCGGGGGTCAAGAGACCCAGTACTTC
j_gene: TRBJ1-6; abundance: NA; d_gene: NA; v_gene: TRBV15; CDR3aa: CATSRDGQSSPLHF; CDR3nt: TGTGCCACCAGCAGAGATGGGCAGAGCTCACCCCTCCACTTT
j_gene: TRBJ1-4; abundance: NA; d_gene: NA; v_gene: TRBV21-1; CDR3aa: CASSIVPPGQGPLKLFF; CDR3nt: TGTGCCAGCAGCATTGTTCCGCCGGGACAGGGACCCCTAAAACTGTTTTTT
j_gene: TRBJ2-5; abundance: NA; d_gene: TRBD1; v_gene: TRBV5-4; CDR3aa: CASSSGQGYQETQYF; CDR3nt: TGTGCCAGCAGTTCGGGACAGGGCTACCAAGAGACCCAGTACTTC
j_gene: TRBJ2-7; abundance: once; d_gene: TRBD1; v_gene: TRBV28; CDR3aa: CASSLQGAIYEQYF; CDR3nt: TGTGCCAGCAGTTTACAGGGGGCTATCTACGAGCAGTACTTC
j_gene: TRBJ2-1; abundance: NA; d_gene: TRBD2; v_gene: TRBV7-2; CDR3aa: CASSILAGVNEQFF; CDR3nt: TGTGCCAGCAGCATCCTAGCGGGGGTGAATGAGCAGTTCTTC
j_gene: TRBJ1-5; abundance: NA; d_gene: NA; v_gene: TRBV28; CDR3aa: CASSFGQPQHF; CDR3nt: TGTGCCAGCAGTTTTGGCCAGCCCCAGCATTTT
j_gene: TRBJ2-5; abundance: NA; d_gene: TRBD2; v_gene: TRBV9; CDR3aa: CASSAREGGAETQYF; CDR3nt: TGTGCCAGCAGCGCTCGGGAGGGGGGCGCAGAGACCCAGTACTTC
j_gene: TRBJ1-6; abundance: NA; d_gene: NA; v_gene: TRBV5-6; CDR3aa: CASSNSLLWTVNSPLHF; CDR3nt: TGTGCCAGCAGCAACTCGCTTCTATGGACAGTCAATTCACCCCTCCACTTT
j_gene: TRBJ1-5; abundance: few; d_gene: NA; v_gene: TRBV27; CDR3aa: CASSLSSAAGNQPQHF; CDR3nt: TGTGCCAGCAGTTTATCTAGCGCGGCTGGCAATCAGCCCCAGCATTTT
j_gene: TRBJ2-3; abundance: NA; d_gene: TRBD2; v_gene: TRBV4-1; CDR3aa: CASSQDRLAGATDTQYF; CDR3nt: TGCGCCAGCAGCCAAGATCGACTAGCGGGGGCCACAGATACGCAGTATTTT
j_gene: TRBJ2-2; abundance: NA; d_gene: NA; v_gene: TRBV27; CDR3aa: CASSPLWREANTGELFF; CDR3nt: TGTGCCAGCAGTCCCCTGTGGAGGGAAGCGAACACCGGGGAGCTGTTTTTT
j_gene: TRBJ1-3; abundance: NA; d_gene: NA; v_gene: TRBV28; CDR3aa: CASSLLQSHSGNTIYF; CDR3nt: TGTGCCAGCAGCTTATTACAGAGTCACTCTGGAAACACCATATATTTT
j_gene: TRBJ2-4; abundance: once; d_gene: TRBD1; v_gene: TRBV5-4; CDR3aa: CASSSTGGKNIQYF; CDR3nt: TGTGCCAGCAGCTCGACAGGGGGCAAAAACATTCAGTACTTC
j_gene: TRBJ1-5; abundance: NA; d_gene: NA; v_gene: TRBV2; CDR3aa: CASSEERTWIQPQHF; CDR3nt: TGTGCCAGCAGTGAAGAACGGACTTGGATTCAGCCCCAGCATTTT
j_gene: TRBJ2-5; abundance: NA; d_gene: NA; v_gene: TRBV15; CDR3aa: CATSRDKQETQYF; CDR3nt: TGTGCCACCAGCAGAGATAAACAAGAGACCCAGTACTTC
j_gene: TRBJ1-3; abundance: NA; d_gene: NA; v_gene: TRBV9; CDR3aa: CASSPPGQEAGNTIYF; CDR3nt: TGTGCCAGCAGCCCCCCTGGGCAGGAGGCCGGAAACACCATATATTTT
j_gene: TRBJ2-7; abundance: few; d_gene: NA; v_gene: TRBV6-6; CDR3aa: CASSYSGEQYF; CDR3nt: TGTGCCAGCAGTTACTCCGGCGAGCAGTACTTC
j_gene: TRBJ1-2; abundance: NA; d_gene: TRBD1; v_gene: TRBV30; CDR3aa: CAWSPGQGIGYGYTF; CDR3nt: TGTGCCTGGAGTCCGGGACAGGGGATTGGCTATGGCTACACCTTC
j_gene: TRBJ2-1; abundance: NA; d_gene: TRBD2; v_gene: TRBV4-2; CDR3aa: CASSQGHSGGDEGEQFF; CDR3nt: TGTGCCAGCAGCCAGGGCCATAGCGGGGGGGACGAGGGTGAGCAGTTCTTC
j_gene: TRBJ1-1; abundance: NA; d_gene: NA; v_gene: TRBV11-1; CDR3aa: CSVKGLNTEAFF; CDR3nt: TGTTCAGTGAAGGGGTTGAACACTGAAGCTTTCTTT
j_gene: TRBJ1-5; abundance: NA; d_gene: NA; v_gene: TRBV7-2; CDR3aa: CASSLRGLSNQPQHF; CDR3nt: TGTGCCAGCAGCCTACGGGGTTTGAGCAATCAGCCCCAGCATTTT
j_gene: TRBJ1-5; abundance: NA; d_gene: NA; v_gene: TRBV7-9; CDR3aa: CASSLDSGYSNQPQHF; CDR3nt: TGTGCCAGCAGCTTAGACTCCGGGTATAGCAATCAGCCCCAGCATTTT
j_gene: TRBJ2-7; abundance: NA; d_gene: TRBD1; v_gene: TRBV9; CDR3aa: CASSDRGNEQYF; CDR3nt: TGTGCCAGCAGCGACAGGGGCAACGAGCAGTACTTC
j_gene: TRBJ1-5; abundance: once; d_gene: NA; v_gene: TRBV30; CDR3aa: CAWSQGQGLQPQHF; CDR3nt: TGTGCCTGGAGTCAAGGGCAGGGTCTTCAGCCCCAGCATTTT
j_gene: TRBJ2-7; abundance: NA; d_gene: TRBD1; v_gene: TRBV15; CDR3aa: CATSRDPGQGADEQYF; CDR3nt: TGTGCCACCAGCAGAGATCCTGGACAGGGGGCAGACGAGCAGTACTTC
j_gene: TRBJ1-5; abundance: NA; d_gene: NA; v_gene: TRBV10-3; CDR3aa: CAISAPEVDTQHF; CDR3nt: TGTGCCATCAGTGCCCCAGAGGTAGATACGCAGCATTTT
j_gene: TRBJ2-2; abundance: NA; d_gene: NA; v_gene: TRBV5-4; CDR3aa: CASSPSLGARAGELFF; CDR3nt: TGTGCCAGCAGCCCGTCGTTGGGGGCCAGGGCCGGGGAGCTGTTTTTT
j_gene: TRBJ1-2; abundance: NA; d_gene: TRBD1; v_gene: TRBV27; CDR3aa: CASSASTGDRSYGYTF; CDR3nt: TGTGCCAGCAGCGCCTCCACAGGGGACCGAAGCTATGGCTACACCTTC
j_gene: TRBJ1-2; abundance: NA; d_gene: TRBD1; v_gene: TRBV7-2; CDR3aa: CASSPGQKYGYTF; CDR3nt: TGTGCCAGCAGCCCGGGACAGAAATATGGCTACACCTTC
j_gene: TRBJ2-3; abundance: NA; d_gene: TRBD2; v_gene: TRBV7-9; CDR3aa: CASSPLAGGLPSTDTQYF; CDR3nt: TGTGCCAGCAGCCCATTAGCGGGGGGCCTCCCCTCCACAGATACGCAGTATTTT
j_gene: TRBJ1-2; abundance: NA; d_gene: NA; v_gene: TRBV7-2; CDR3aa: CASSLGLGNYTF; CDR3nt: TGTGCCAGCAGCTTGGGGCTAGGGAACTACACCTTC
j_gene: TRBJ1-2; abundance: once; d_gene: TRBD1; v_gene: TRBV19; CDR3aa: CASSMTGGAARDGYTF; CDR3nt: TGTGCCAGTAGTATGACAGGGGGCGCGGCTCGGGATGGCTACACCTTC